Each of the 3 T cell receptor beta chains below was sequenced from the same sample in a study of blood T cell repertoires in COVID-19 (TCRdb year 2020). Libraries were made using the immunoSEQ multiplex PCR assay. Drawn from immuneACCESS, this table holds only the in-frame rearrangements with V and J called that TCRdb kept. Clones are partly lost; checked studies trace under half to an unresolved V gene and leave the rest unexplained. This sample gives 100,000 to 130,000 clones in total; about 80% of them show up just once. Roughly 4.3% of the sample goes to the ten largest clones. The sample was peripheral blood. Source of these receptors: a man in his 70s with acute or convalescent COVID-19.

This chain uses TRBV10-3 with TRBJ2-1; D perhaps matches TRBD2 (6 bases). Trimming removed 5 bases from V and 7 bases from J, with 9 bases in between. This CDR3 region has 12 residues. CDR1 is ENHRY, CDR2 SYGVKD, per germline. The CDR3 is CAISWRDNEQFF. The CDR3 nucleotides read TGTGCCATCAGTTGGCGGGATAATGAGCAGTTCTTC.

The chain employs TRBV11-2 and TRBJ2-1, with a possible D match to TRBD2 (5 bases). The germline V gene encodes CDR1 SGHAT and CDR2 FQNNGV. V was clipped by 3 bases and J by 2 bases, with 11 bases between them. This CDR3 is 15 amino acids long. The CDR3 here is CASSFRDYPYNEQFF. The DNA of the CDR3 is TGTGCCAGCAGCTTTAGAGACTACCCCTACAATGAGCAGTTCTTC. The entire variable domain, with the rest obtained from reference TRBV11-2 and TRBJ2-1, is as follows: EAGVAQSPRYKIIEKRQSVAFWCNPISGHATLYWYQQILGQGPKLLIQFQNNGVVDDSQLPKDRFSAERLKGVDSTLKIQPAKLEDSAVYLCASSFRDYPYNEQFFGPGTRLTVL.

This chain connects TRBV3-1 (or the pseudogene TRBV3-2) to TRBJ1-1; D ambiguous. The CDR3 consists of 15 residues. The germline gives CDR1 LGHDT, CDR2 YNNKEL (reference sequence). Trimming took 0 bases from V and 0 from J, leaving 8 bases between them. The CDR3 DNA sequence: TGTGCCAGCAGCCAAGAAACGGGAATGAACACTGAAGCTTTCTTT. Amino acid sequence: CASSQETGMNTEAFF.